A single sample gave rise to the 29 T cell receptor beta chains below, sequenced in a study of T cells in Graves' hyperthyroidism and ophthalmopathy. TCR beta CDR3 regions were amplified from RNA transcripts. HTBI primers drove first-round RT-PCR of the TCR CDR3. TCRdb processed the multiplex PCR reads anew with MiXCR; each CDR3 protein has one entry. The sample holds some 510,000 distinct CDR3 sequences, about 20% seen once. The sequencing input was blood. Receptors originate from a man aged 18 to 35 with Graves' hyperthyroidism.

This clonotype has only a few counts. V is TRBV5-1 and J is TRBJ1-2; D not resolved. This CDR3 has 15 residues. The V gene's germline CDR1 is SGHRS and CDR2 YFSETQ. V shed 0 bases and J shed 0 bases, with 9 bases lying between them. The DNA of the CDR3 is TGCGCCAGCAGCTTGGATGTGACCTCTAACTATGGCTACACCTTC. It codes for CASSLDVTSNYGYTF.

This clonotype has a count of ten or more. The V gene is TRBV27, the J gene TRBJ1-2, with 9 bases fitting TRBD1. V shed 4 bases, J shed 7 bases, and the junction held 10 bases outside the gene matches. This CDR3 is 15 amino acids long. Per germline, CDR1 MNHEY and CDR2 SMNVEV (reference sequence). The CDR3 here is CASSSRTGEWRGYTF. CDR3 nucleotide sequence: TGTGCCAGCAGTTCCCGGACAGGGGAGTGGCGTGGCTACACCTTC.

This clonotype was recorded at least ten times. The rearrangement uses TRBV28 and TRBJ2-5; D unresolved. The V and J ends lost 1 base and 5 bases respectively, with 14 bases between them. Per the germline V gene, CDR1 is MDHEN and CDR2 is SYDVKM. The CDR3 extends over 15 amino acids. The CDR3 spells CASSLLRMGAETQYF. As DNA, the CDR3 is TGTGCCAGCAGTTTATTGCGGATGGGTGCGGAGACCCAGTACTTC.

There are many counts of this clonotype. This rearrangement joins TRBV28 to TRBJ2-2; unclear D gene. This CDR3 has 14 residues. Germline loops: CDR1 MDHEN, CDR2 SYDVKM. The germline V and J ends were trimmed by 7 bases and 2 bases, with 11 bases remaining between them. CDR3 loop: CASTLVGNTGELFF. The CDR3 DNA reads TGTGCCAGCACCCTTGTCGGCAACACCGGGGAGCTGTTTTTT.

This clonotype has a count of ten or more. The CDR3 loop is CASRKGFTEAFF. The DNA for the CDR3 is TGTGCCAGTAGGAAGGGCTTCACTGAAGCTTTCTTT. The chain links TRBV19 to TRBJ1-1; D not certain. Per the germline V gene, CDR1 is LNHDA and CDR2 is SQIVND (reference sequence). V lost 6 bases and J lost 4, with 9 bases in between. This CDR3 contains 12 residues. The full variable domain, with the rest looked up from reference TRBV19 and TRBJ1-1, is DGGITQSPKYLFRKEGQNVTLSCEQNLNHDAMYWYRQDPGQGLRLIYYSQIVNDFQKGDIAEGYSVSREKKESFPLTVTSAQKNPTAFYLCASRKGFTEAFFGQGTRLTVV.

This clonotype has at least ten counts. The chain has TRBV28 and TRBJ1-5, with D unclear. Trimming took 7 bases from V and 0 from J, leaving 10 bases between them. Germline CDR1 is MDHEN and CDR2 is SYDVKM. CDR3 size: 14 residues. CDR3 protein: CASIPGISNQPQHF. The CDR3 region has the DNA TGTGCCAGCATCCCCGGGATTAGCAATCAGCCCCAGCATTTT.

This clonotype was picked up many times. The V gene is TRBV6-5, the J gene TRBJ1-2; tentatively, D is TRBD1 (5 bases). This CDR3 is 12 amino acids long. The V end lost 6 bases, the J end lost 7 bases, and 12 bases lay between the germline ends. Germline loops: CDR1 MNHEY, CDR2 SVGAGI. In DNA, the CDR3 is TGTGCCAGCAGCCTCACCGGGGGTGGCTACACCTTC. Translation: CASSLTGGGYTF.

In its sample, this clonotype was seen many times. The gene calls are TRBV4-1 and TRBJ2-7; TRBD1 matches at 7 bases. The CDR3 runs to 15 residues. The V and J ends lost 3 bases and 3 bases, in that order; junction bases with no gene match: 8. Germline V gene lookup returns CDR1 MGHRA and CDR2 YSYEKL. CDR3: CASSHLGTGDYEQYF. DNA for the CDR3: TGCGCCAGCAGCCACCTAGGAACAGGGGACTACGAGCAGTACTTC.

The genes are TRBV5-1 and TRBJ1-5; TRBD1 might be the D (5 bases). The CDR3 spans 15 residues. Looked up from germline, CDR1 is SGHRS and CDR2 is YFSETQ. The ends were cut back, 2 bases at V and 6 bases at J, with 15 bases in the middle. The CDR3 region has the DNA TGCGCCAGCAGCTTCGGGGAGGGGAGCGTTCAGCCCCAGCATTTT. It translates to CASSFGEGSVQPQHF.

At least ten counts were recorded for this clonotype. The chain employs TRBV20-1 and TRBJ2-2; 9 nucleotides agree with TRBD2. The CDR3 spans 15 residues. Germline CDR1 and CDR2: DFQATT and SNEGSKA (reference sequence). Trimming removed 5 bases from V and 3 bases from J; junction bases left unmatched: 7. CDR3 in amino acids: CSADAGGLDTGELFF. The CDR3 DNA reads as TGCAGTGCTGACGCGGGGGGGCTGGACACCGGGGAGCTGTTTTTT.

Only one count was recorded for this clonotype. A much more abundant neighbour one base away suggests this may be a read error. This chain links TRBV28 with TRBJ2-2; 9 nucleotides line up with TRBD2. The CDR3 covers 16 residues. CDR1 and CDR2 (germline): MDHEN, SYDVKM. The CDR3 DNA reads as TGTGCCAGCAGTTTCCCCCTGGGACTAGCCCCCGGGGTGCTGTTTTTT. It translates to CASSFPLGLAPGVLFF.

This clonotype was seen ten or more times. The rearrangement joins TRBV28 to TRBJ1-5; TRBD1 matches at 7 bases. CDR1 MDHEN and CDR2 SYDVKM come from the germline V gene. The CDR3 extends over 19 amino acids. V shed 6 bases, J shed 0 bases, and the junction held 17 bases outside the gene matches. This CDR3 is CASRLGAPRTGNSNQPQHF. For the CDR3, the DNA is TGTGCCAGCAGGCTGGGGGCCCCCCGGACAGGAAATAGCAATCAGCCCCAGCATTTT. The full variable domain, in which reference TRBV28 and TRBJ1-5 provide the parts outside the CDR3, is DVKVTQSSRYLVKRTGEKVFLECVQDMDHENMFWYRQDPGLGLRLIYFSYDVKMKEKGDIPEGYSVSREKKERFSLILESASTNQTSMYLCASRLGAPRTGNSNQPQHFGDGTRLSIL.

This clonotype was picked up a small number of times. V and J are TRBV5-1 and TRBJ2-7; D tentatively reads TRBD1 or TRBD2 (5 bases each). Germline V gene lookup returns CDR1 SGHRS and CDR2 YFSETQ. Between the trimmed V and J ends, which lost 3 bases and 4 bases, there was a span of 11 bases. This CDR3 region has 13 residues. The CDR3: CASSSGPRYEQYF. Written as DNA, the CDR3 is TGCGCCAGCAGCTCGGGACCGAGATACGAGCAGTACTTC.

This clonotype was picked up many times. V is TRBV7-9 and J is TRBJ1-1; D unresolved. This CDR3 is 11 amino acids long. CDR1 and CDR2 from the germline V gene are SEHNR and FQNEAQ (reference sequence). Trimming pared 8 bases from V and 1 base from J, leaving 5 bases between. The CDR3 DNA sequence: TGTGCCAGCCACAAGAACACTGAAGCTTTCTTT. It codes for CASHKNTEAFF.

This clonotype has at least ten counts. The chain joins TRBV30 to TRBJ1-2; 9 bases map to TRBD1. The germline V gene encodes CDR1 GTSNPN and CDR2 SVGIG (reference sequence). V shed 2 bases and J 7 bases; nucleotides not matched to a gene: 11. The CDR3 extends over 15 amino acids. Here the CDR3 reads CAWSSRTGEKGGYTF. In DNA, the CDR3 is TGTGCCTGGAGTTCCCGGACAGGGGAGAAGGGTGGCTACACCTTC.

This clonotype was observed many times. The chain is built from TRBV28 and TRBJ1-5; D ambiguous. In germline, CDR1 is MDHEN, CDR2 SYDVKM. The CDR3 runs 14 residues. V lost 7 bases and J lost 2, with 12 bases in between. The CDR3 spells CASNPPGRNQPQHF. CDR3 coding DNA: TGTGCCAGCAATCCACCTGGGCGCAATCAGCCCCAGCATTTT.

This clonotype came up many times. This sequence joins TRBV9 and TRBJ1-1, with D possibly being TRBD1 (5 bases). Germline lookup yields CDR1 SGDLS and CDR2 YYNGEE. V was trimmed by 3 bases and J by 1 base, leaving 10 bases between them. CDR3 length: 14 residues. The CDR3 here is CASSALGTNTEAFF. The CDR3 DNA reads as TGTGCCAGCAGCGCACTAGGGACGAACACTGAAGCTTTCTTT.

A few counts support this clonotype. This chain joins TRBV12-3 or TRBV12-4 and TRBJ1-3; maybe TRBD1 (5 bases). V was clipped by 6 bases and J by 1 base, with 13 bases between them. The CDR3 covers 15 residues. The CDR3 here is CASSLNGGSGNTIYF. In nucleotides, the CDR3 is TGTGCCAGCAGCTTGAATGGGGGATCTGGAAACACCATATATTTT.

The chain combines TRBV30 with TRBJ1-1, with D perhaps TRBD1 (5 bases). Germline V lookup: CDR1 GTSNPN, CDR2 SVGIG (reference sequence). The CDR3 spans 13 residues. V shed 4 bases and J shed 1 base, with 10 bases lying between them. CDR3 nucleotides: TGTGCCTGGACCAGGGACGGGAACACTGAAGCTTTCTTT. Translated: CAWTRDGNTEAFF.

This clonotype occurred many times. CDR3 DNA sequence: TGTGCCAGCAGTCCCCGGGGTGACTATGGCTACACCTTC. Translated: CASSPRGDYGYTF. The chain employs TRBV12-3 or TRBV12-4 and TRBJ1-2; D is unclear. The CDR3 runs to 13 residues. V lost 5 bases to trimming and J lost 3 bases, with 10 bases between them.

This clonotype came up many times. The rearrangement links TRBV12-3 or TRBV12-4 to TRBJ1-2; 8 nucleotides agree with TRBD1. This CDR3 comprises 13 residues. Trimming removed 6 bases from V and 6 bases from J; junction bases left unmatched: 6. CDR3 sequence: CASSQDRENGYTF. The CDR3 DNA reads TGTGCCAGCAGCCAGGACAGGGAAAATGGCTACACCTTC.

This clonotype was found many times. V gene TRBV6-1 combines with J gene TRBJ1-5, with no clear D. This CDR3 comprises 13 residues. The germline V and J ends were trimmed by 7 bases and 1 base, with 8 bases remaining between them. Germline V gives CDR1 MNHNS, CDR2 SASEGT. The CDR3: CASTPRSNQPQHF. The DNA for the CDR3 is TGTGCCAGCACTCCCAGAAGCAATCAGCCCCAGCATTTT.

The sample holds many counts of this clonotype. The rearrangement links TRBV3-1 to TRBJ2-7, with D possibly TRBD2 on 5 matching bases. The CDR3 is 14 amino acids. CDR1 LGHDT and CDR2 YNNKEL come from the germline V gene (reference sequence). V lost 1 base to trimming and J lost 1 base, with 8 bases between them. The CDR3 nucleotides are TGTGCCAGCAGCCAAGGAGGGCTTTCCTACGAGCAGTACTTC. Encoded protein: CASSQGGLSYEQYF.

This clonotype showed up many times. The J gene is TRBJ2-5, the V gene TRBV6-1; 7 nucleotides match TRBD1. Germline CDR1 reads MNHNS; CDR2 reads SASEGT. V was clipped by 3 bases and J by 5 bases; unmatched bases: 9. The CDR3 runs 15 residues. CDR3 nucleotide sequence: TGTGCCAGCAGTGACAGACAGGGCGGTCCGGAGACCCAGTACTTC. Encoded protein: CASSDRQGGPETQYF.

At least ten counts were recorded for this clonotype. The chain links TRBV7-2 to TRBJ2-5, with D perhaps given as TRBD1 or TRBD2 (5 bases each). The CDR3 covers 14 residues. Trimming removed 5 bases from V and 5 bases from J, with 15 bases in between. CDR1 and CDR2 from the germline V gene are SGHTA and FQGNSA. This CDR3 is CASSPYGTVETQYF. In DNA form, the CDR3 reads TGTGCCAGCAGCCCCTACGGGACGGTCGAGACCCAGTACTTC. Full variable domain (remainder filled in from reference TRBV7-2 and TRBJ2-5): GAGVSQSPSNKVTEKGKDVELRCDPISGHTALYWYRQSLGQGLEFLIYFQGNSAPDKSGLPSDRFSAERTGGSVSTLTIQRTQQEDSAVYLCASSPYGTVETQYFGPGTRLLVL.

The V call is TRBV15, the J call TRBJ2-5; D is ambiguous. CDR1 LNHNV and CDR2 YYDKDF come from the germline V gene (reference sequence). The CDR3 is 14 amino acids. Trimming removed 0 bases at V and 3 bases at J, with 8 bases between. CDR3 sequence: CATSRDLSEETQYF. The CDR3 DNA reads as TGTGCCACCAGCAGAGATTTATCCGAAGAGACCCAGTACTTC.

The chain carries TRBV11-2 and TRBJ2-5; D is uncertain. Between the trimmed V and J ends, which lost 0 bases and 5 bases, there was a span of 19 bases. Per germline, CDR1 SGHAT and CDR2 FQNNGV. The CDR3 totals 17 residues. Here the CDR3 DNA reads TGTGCCAGCAGCTTAGATCAATCAGCAAGGGTGGGCGAGACCCAGTACTTC. Translating gives CASSLDQSARVGETQYF.

This clonotype was detected a few times. The CDR3 region is CASSTVQGTQPQHF. Here the CDR3 DNA reads TGTGCCAGCAGCACTGTACAGGGAACGCAGCCCCAGCATTTT. The chain employs TRBV9 and TRBJ1-5; D is possibly TRBD1 (6 bases). The germline V gene has CDR1 SGDLS and CDR2 YYNGEE. Trimming took off 4 bases at V and 7 bases at J, with 15 bases between the two ends. The CDR3 totals 14 residues.

V and J are TRBV11-1 and TRBJ2-3; 9 bases map to TRBD2. V was clipped by 2 bases and J by 8 bases; unmatched bases: 14. CDR3 length: 17 amino acids. In germline, CDR1 is SGHAT, CDR2 FQDESV (reference sequence). The CDR3 nucleotides are TGTGCCAGCAGCTTAAACGGGACTAGCTTCGGTCTTGCTACGCAGTATTTT. Translating it yields CASSLNGTSFGLATQYF.